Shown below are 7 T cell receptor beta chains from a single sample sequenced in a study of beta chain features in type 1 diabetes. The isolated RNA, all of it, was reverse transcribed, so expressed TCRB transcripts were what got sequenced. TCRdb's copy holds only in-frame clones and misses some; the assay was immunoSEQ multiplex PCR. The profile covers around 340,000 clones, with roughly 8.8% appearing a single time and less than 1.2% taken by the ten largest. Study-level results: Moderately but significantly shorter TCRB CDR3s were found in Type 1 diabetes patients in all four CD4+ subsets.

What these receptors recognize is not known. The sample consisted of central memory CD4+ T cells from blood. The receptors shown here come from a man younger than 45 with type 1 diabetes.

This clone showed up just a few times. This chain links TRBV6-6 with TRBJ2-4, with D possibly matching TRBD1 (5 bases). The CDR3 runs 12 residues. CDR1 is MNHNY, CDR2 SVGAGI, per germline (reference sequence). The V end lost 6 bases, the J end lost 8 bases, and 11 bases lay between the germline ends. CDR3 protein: CASSTDTDIQYF. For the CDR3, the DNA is TGTGCCAGCAGCACGGACACCGACATTCAGTACTTC.

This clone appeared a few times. The CDR3 sequence: CKVGDTQYF. The CDR3 nucleotides read TGCAAGGTGGGAGATACGCAGTATTTT. The V call is TRBV20-1, the J call TRBJ2-3, with D unresolved. CDR3 length: 9 amino acids. Germline CDR1 reads DFQATT; CDR2 reads SNEGSKA (reference sequence).

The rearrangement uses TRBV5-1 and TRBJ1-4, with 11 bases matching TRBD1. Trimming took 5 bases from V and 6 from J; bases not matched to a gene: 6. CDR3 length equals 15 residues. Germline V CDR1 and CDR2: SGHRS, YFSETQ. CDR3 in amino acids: CASRMRGQGDEKLFF. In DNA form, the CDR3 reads TGCGCCAGCAGGATGAGGGGACAGGGGGATGAAAAACTGTTTTTT. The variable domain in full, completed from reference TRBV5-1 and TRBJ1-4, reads KAGVTQTPRYLIKTRGQQVTLSCSPISGHRSVSWYQQTPGQGLQFLFEYFSETQRNKGNFPGRFSGRQFSNSRSEMNVSTLELGDSALYLCASRMRGQGDEKLFFGSGTQLSVL.

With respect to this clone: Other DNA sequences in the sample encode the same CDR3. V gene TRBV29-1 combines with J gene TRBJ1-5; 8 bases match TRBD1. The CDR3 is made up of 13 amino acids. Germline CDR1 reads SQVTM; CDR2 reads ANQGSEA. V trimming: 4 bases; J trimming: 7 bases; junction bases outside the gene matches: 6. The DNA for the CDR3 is TGCAGCGTTGCAACAGGGGGAGGGCAGCCCCAGCATTTT. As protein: CSVATGGGQPQHF.

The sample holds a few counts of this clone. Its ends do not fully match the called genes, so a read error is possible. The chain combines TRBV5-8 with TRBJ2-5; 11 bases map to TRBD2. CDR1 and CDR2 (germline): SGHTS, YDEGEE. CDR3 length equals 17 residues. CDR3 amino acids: CASTLGLSGGATETQYF. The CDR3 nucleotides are TGTGCCAGCACCTTGGGTCTTAGCGGGGGGGCCACAGAGACCCAGTACTTC.

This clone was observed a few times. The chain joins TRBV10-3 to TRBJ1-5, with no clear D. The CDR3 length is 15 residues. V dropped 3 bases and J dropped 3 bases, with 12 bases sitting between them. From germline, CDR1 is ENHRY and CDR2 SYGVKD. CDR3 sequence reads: CAISDSRVDNQPQHF. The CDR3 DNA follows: TGTGCCATCAGTGATAGTAGGGTGGACAATCAGCCCCAGCATTTT.

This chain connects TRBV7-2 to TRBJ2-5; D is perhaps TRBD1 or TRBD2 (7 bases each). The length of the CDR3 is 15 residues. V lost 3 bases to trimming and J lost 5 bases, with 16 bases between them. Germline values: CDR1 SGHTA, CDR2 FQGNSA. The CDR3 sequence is CASSLARGGYETQYF. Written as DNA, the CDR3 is TGTGCCAGCAGCTTGGCCAGGGGGGGCTACGAGACCCAGTACTTC. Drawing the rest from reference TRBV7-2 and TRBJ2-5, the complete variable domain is GAGVSQSPSNKVTEKGKDVELRCDPISGHTALYWYRQSLGQGLEFLIYFQGNSAPDKSGLPSDRFSAERTGGSVSTLTIQRTQQEDSAVYLCASSLARGGYETQYFGPGTRLLVL.